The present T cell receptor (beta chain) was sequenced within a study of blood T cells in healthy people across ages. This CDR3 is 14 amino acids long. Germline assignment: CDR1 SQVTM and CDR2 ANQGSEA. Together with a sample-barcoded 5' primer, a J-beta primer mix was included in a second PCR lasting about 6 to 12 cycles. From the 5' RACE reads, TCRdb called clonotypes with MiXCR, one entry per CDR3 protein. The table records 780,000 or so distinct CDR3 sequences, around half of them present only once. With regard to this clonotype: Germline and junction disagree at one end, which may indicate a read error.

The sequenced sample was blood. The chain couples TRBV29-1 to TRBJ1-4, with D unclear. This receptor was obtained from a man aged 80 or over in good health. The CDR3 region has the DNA TGCAACGTTGAGCTGGGATCGGACGGGGAAAAGCTGTTTTTT. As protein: CNVELGSDGEKLFF.